These T cell receptor beta chains were read from a single sample in a study of Ad26.COV2.S vaccination and SARS-CoV-2 variants. Generated by immunoSEQ multiplex PCR, the TCRdb table keeps only in-frame clones and is missing some. The sample lists 410,000 or so clones, approximately 90% occurring once. This material consisted of peripheral blood, taken in a trial of Ad26.COV2.S vaccine versus placebo. These receptors were obtained from a person aged 18-60 years who received the Ad26.COV2.S COVID-19 vaccine or a placebo. The CDR3 runs from the conserved cysteine through the conserved F or W. Each record gives: clone size, J gene, D gene, CDR3 length, V gene, CDR3 DNA, CDR3 protein. A D gene is named only where the DNA matches it firmly. Size tells how often a clone was seen (once, few, many) or the class of an expanded clone, and some rows leave it out.

- TRBJ1-5 - 14 TRBV20-1 TGCAGTGCTAGTCGTCAGGGGATCAATCAGCCCCAGCATTTT CSASRQGINQPQHF
- TRBJ1-1 - 14 TRBV11-1 TGTGCCAGCAGCTTAGGGGGAGGGAAGACTGAAGCTTTCTTT CASSLGGGKTEAFF
- TRBJ2-5 - 13 TRBV10-1 TGCGCCAGCAGTTCGGGGTCAGTAGAGACCCAGTACTTC CASSSGSVETQYF
- TRBJ1-4 - 14 TRBV5-6 TGTGCCAGCAGATCGGGGGCGAACGATGAAAAACTGTTTTTT CASRSGANDEKLFF
- TRBJ1-2 - 12 TRBV2 TGTGCCAGCATTGGGCCAGTTTATGGCTACACCTTC CASIGPVYGYTF
once TRBJ2-7 - 14 TRBV7-2 TGTGCCAGCAGCCCCCGGGACGGAGCATACGAGCAGTACTTC CASSPRDGAYEQYF
- TRBJ2-7 - 12 TRBV24-1 TGTGCCACCAGTGTAACAGGGAGAGAGCAGTACTTC CATSVTGREQYF
- TRBJ1-5 - 15 TRBV5-5 TGTGCCAGCAGCGGCAGGGACGGCTCGCATCAGCCCCAGCATTTT CASSGRDGSHQPQHF
- TRBJ2-5 - 10 TRBV5-1 TGCGCCAGCAGACAAGAGACCCAGTACTTC CASRQETQYF
once TRBJ2-7 TRBD2 18 TRBV29-1 TGCAGCGTTGAAGCACTAGCGGGAGGGCCGTTATTCGCCTACGAGCAGTACTTC CSVEALAGGPLFAYEQYF
- TRBJ2-5 TRBD2 16 TRBV2 TGTGCCAGCAGGGCGGGACTAGCGGGAGCGCAGGAGACCCAGTACTTC CASRAGLAGAQETQYF
- TRBJ2-5 - 14 TRBV4-1 TGCGCCAGCAGCCAAGATCGGATGGGAGGGACCCAGTACTTC CASSQDRMGGTQYF
- TRBJ2-1 TRBD2 16 TRBV24-1 TGTGCCACCAGTGACCCCTCGACTAGCGGTTACAATGAGCAGTTCTTC CATSDPSTSGYNEQFF
few TRBJ2-7 - 13 TRBV19 TGTGCCAGTAGTATTGGGGACTCCTACGAGCAGTACTTC CASSIGDSYEQYF
- TRBJ1-1 - 15 TRBV5-6 TGTGCCAGCAGCTTCTCTGACAGGTTGGTCACTGAAGCTTTCTTT CASSFSDRLVTEAFF
once TRBJ1-5 - 12 TRBV5-6 TGTGCCAGCAGCCCGCTGGGACAGCCCCAGCATTTT CASSPLGQPQHF
- TRBJ1-5 - 13 TRBV30 TGTGCCTGGAGTGGGGGGCCCAATCAGCCCCAGCATTTT CAWSGGPNQPQHF
- TRBJ2-5 TRBD2 14 TRBV18 TGTGCCAGCTCACCGAGCGGGAGGGGCCAGACCCAGTACTTC CASSPSGRGQTQYF
- TRBJ2-2 - 15 TRBV14 TGTGCCAGCAGCCAAGATCGGACACTCACCGGGGAGCTGTTTTTT CASSQDRTLTGELFF
- TRBJ2-5 - 12 TRBV28 TGTGCCAGCAGTCTGTTCCAAGAGACCCAGTACTTC CASSLFQETQYF
- TRBJ2-3 - 15 TRBV2 TGTGCCAGCAGGGATGGCGGAGGCTTCACAGATACGCAGTATTTT CASRDGGGFTDTQYF
- TRBJ1-1 - 13 TRBV7-2 TGTGCCAGCAGCCCTGGAGCGGGGACTGAAGCTTTCTTT CASSPGAGTEAFF
- TRBJ2-2 TRBD2 14 TRBV7-2 TGTGCCACCACAAGTACGGGAGGGGGCGGGGAGCTGTTTTTT CATTSTGGGGELFF
- TRBJ2-7 TRBD1 14 TRBV28 TGTGCCAGCAGTCCCACGGGACAGGGTTATGAGCAGTACTTC CASSPTGQGYEQYF
- TRBJ2-7 TRBD1 15 TRBV9 TGTGCCAGCAGCCAGAGACACGGGACAGGGGACGAGCAGTACTTC CASSQRHGTGDEQYF
- TRBJ1-2 TRBD1 16 TRBV27 TGTGCCAGCAGTTTCACGGGACAGGGTGGTGGCTATGGCTACACCTTC CASSFTGQGGGYGYTF
- TRBJ2-1 TRBD2 16 TRBV4-3 TGCGCCAGCAGCCAGAGGGGACTAGCGGGAAAGAATGAGCAGTTCTTC CASSQRGLAGKNEQFF
- TRBJ2-7 TRBD2 18 TRBV6-1 TGTGCCAGCAGTGGCCTAAGAAGGACTAGCGGGGCTTACTCCGAGCAGTACTTC CASSGLRRTSGAYSEQYF
- TRBJ2-1 TRBD2 15 TRBV5-6 TGTGCCAGCAGCGCGCGGGAGTTCTCCTACAATGAGCAGTTCTTC CASSAREFSYNEQFF
- TRBJ2-3 - 15 TRBV18 TGTGCCAGCTCCCCGTCGGCGTCCTCAGGCGATACGCAGTATTTT CASSPSASSGDTQYF
- TRBJ1-2 TRBD1 13 TRBV4-3 TGCGCCAGCAGCCGCGACAGGGTGGATGGCTACACCTTC CASSRDRVDGYTF
once TRBJ2-7 - 18 TRBV7-3 TGTGCCAGCAGCTTAACCCCAACCAAGAGGAATAACGACATCGAGCAGTACTTC CASSLTPTKRNNDIEQYF
- TRBJ1-1 TRBD1 14 TRBV5-4 TGTGCCAGCAGCTACGGGACAGGGAGGACTGAAGCTTTCTTT CASSYGTGRTEAFF
- TRBJ1-1 - 15 TRBV12-5 TGTGCTAGTGGTTTGGGGGCTCAAATTGACACTGAAGCTTTCTTT CASGLGAQIDTEAFF
once TRBJ2-1 TRBD1 16 TRBV5-1 TGCGCCAGCAGAATCACCGGGACAGATTTCTACAATGAGCAGTTCTTC CASRITGTDFYNEQFF
- TRBJ2-7 - 14 TRBV7-2 TGTGCCAGCAGCCCTCGGATGGGGACCTACGAGCAGTACTTC CASSPRMGTYEQYF
few TRBJ2-7 - 16 TRBV4-3 TGCGCCAGCAGCCATTCCGCGACAGGTGAAACCTACGAGCAGTACTTC CASSHSATGETYEQYF
- TRBJ1-4 - 15 TRBV29-1 TGCAGCGTTTCCGACAGACCTGCCGAGGGAGAAAAACTGTTTTTT CSVSDRPAEGEKLFF
- TRBJ2-1 - 12 TRBV5-6 TGTGCCAGCAGCCGTTGGGAGAATGAGCAGTTCTTC CASSRWENEQFF
once TRBJ1-6 - 15 TRBV4-3 TGCGCCAGCAGCCTAGGGGCAGGTCGGAATTCACCCCTCCACTTT CASSLGAGRNSPLHF
- TRBJ1-5 - 20 TRBV6-2/TRBV6-3 TGTGCCAGCAGTTATAACCCCCGGGACACGGTTGCAGTTCGCAATCAGCCCCAGCATTTT CASSYNPRDTVAVRNQPQHF
- TRBJ1-1 TRBD1 14 TRBV19 TGTGCCAGTAGTATTCAACAGGGGAGAACTGAAGCTTTCTTT CASSIQQGRTEAFF
once TRBJ2-1 - 13 TRBV30 TGTGCCTCGGAGGGAGGGGGAGGTGATGAGCAGTTCTTC CASEGGGGDEQFF
- TRBJ2-3 TRBD2 18 TRBV18 TGTGCCAGCTCACCACGAGCGGCTAGCGGGAGGACCACAGATACGCAGTATTTT CASSPRAASGRTTDTQYF
- TRBJ2-1 TRBD1 13 TRBV27 TGTGCCAATAACTCCGGGACAGGAGGTGAGCAGTTCTTC CANNSGTGGEQFF
- TRBJ2-5 TRBD2 18 TRBV3-1/TRBV3-2 TGTGCCAGCAGCCAAGATCGCAGTAGCGGGAGCTCCCAAGAGACCCAGTACTTC CASSQDRSSGSSQETQYF
once TRBJ1-5 - 14 TRBV27 TGTGCCAGCAGTTCCCGGCAGAGCAATCAGCCCCAGCATTTT CASSSRQSNQPQHF
- TRBJ2-5 - 13 TRBV19 TGTGCCAGTAGTAACAGGTTTGGTGAGACCCAGTACTTC CASSNRFGETQYF
- TRBJ1-1 - 15 TRBV18 TGTGCCAGCTCCCTCCTTGGGGGAATGAACACTGAAGCTTTCTTT CASSLLGGMNTEAFF
few TRBJ1-1 - 15 TRBV18 TGTGCCAGCTCACCATCCAGACAGTCGAACACTGAAGCTTTCTTT CASSPSRQSNTEAFF
- TRBJ2-3 - 15 TRBV27 TGTGCCAGCAGTTTAATGGCAGGGTCCCTTTCTGGGCAGTATTTT CASSLMAGSLSGQYF